The rows below give T cell receptor beta chains drawn from one sample of a study of naive and memory T cell subsets. Each CDR3 protein is one row after TCRdb ran MiXCR on the UMI-ligation and nested PCR reads. The top ten clones hold 2.5% to 3.5% of a sample with over 100,000 distinct CDR3 sequences, around 15% of them seen once. Source material: naive CD8+ T cells from blood. These TCRs come from a human donor in good health. Each CDR3 is given with its conserved first and last residue. The order of the fields is clone size, D gene, V gene, J gene, CDR3 protein, CDR3 DNA. The D gene is left open where the match is weak. Size values are once, few and many counts, or a class for expanded clones, and some rows have none.

abundance: many; d_gene: TRBD2; v_gene: TRBV27; j_gene: TRBJ2-7; CDR3aa: CASSLSLAGVLDGHYEQYF; CDR3nt: TGTGCCAGCAGTTTATCCCTAGCGGGAGTTTTGGACGGGCACTACGAGCAGTACTTC
abundance: -; d_gene: -; v_gene: TRBV29-1; j_gene: TRBJ1-4; CDR3aa: CSVSTDNEKLFF; CDR3nt: TGCAGCGTATCGACAGACAATGAAAAACTGTTTTTT
abundance: -; d_gene: -; v_gene: TRBV4-3; j_gene: TRBJ2-1; CDR3aa: CASSQEQNSYNEQFF; CDR3nt: TGCGCCAGCAGCCAAGAACAAAACTCCTACAATGAGCAGTTCTTC
abundance: few; d_gene: TRBD2; v_gene: TRBV7-9; j_gene: TRBJ2-3; CDR3aa: CASSLGLAGVTDTQYF; CDR3nt: TGTGCCAGCAGCTTAGGACTAGCGGGAGTCACAGATACGCAGTATTTT
abundance: few; d_gene: -; v_gene: TRBV5-8; j_gene: TRBJ1-2; CDR3aa: CASSLEAGYGYTF; CDR3nt: TGTGCCAGCAGCTTGGAGGCGGGTTATGGCTACACCTTC
abundance: once; d_gene: TRBD2; v_gene: TRBV7-9; j_gene: TRBJ2-1; CDR3aa: CASSFGLAGPTGGPYNEQFF; CDR3nt: TGTGCCAGCAGCTTCGGACTAGCGGGACCCACAGGTGGTCCCTACAATGAGCAGTTCTTC
abundance: -; d_gene: TRBD1; v_gene: TRBV7-9; j_gene: TRBJ2-7; CDR3aa: CASSDRDRAYEQYF; CDR3nt: TGTGCCAGCAGCGACCGGGACAGAGCCTACGAGCAGTACTTC
abundance: many; d_gene: TRBD2; v_gene: TRBV4-3; j_gene: TRBJ2-7; CDR3aa: CASSQDWPGGSYEQYF; CDR3nt: TGCGCCAGCAGCCAAGATTGGCCGGGGGGAAGCTACGAGCAGTACTTC
abundance: few; d_gene: -; v_gene: TRBV27; j_gene: TRBJ2-3; CDR3aa: CASSPLSGNTDTQYF; CDR3nt: TGTGCCAGCAGTCCACTGAGCGGTAACACAGATACGCAGTATTTT
abundance: few; d_gene: TRBD2; v_gene: TRBV20-1; j_gene: TRBJ2-3; CDR3aa: CSANQASGAEDTQYF; CDR3nt: TGCAGTGCTAACCAAGCTAGCGGGGCGGAGGATACGCAGTATTTT
abundance: many; d_gene: TRBD2; v_gene: TRBV3-1; j_gene: TRBJ2-7; CDR3aa: CASSPPGLGSEQYF; CDR3nt: TGTGCCAGCAGCCCGCCGGGACTAGGTAGCGAGCAGTACTTC
abundance: -; d_gene: TRBD1; v_gene: TRBV12-3/TRBV12-4; j_gene: TRBJ2-5; CDR3aa: CASSLPGQGGETQYF; CDR3nt: TGTGCCAGCAGTTTACCGGGACAGGGAGGAGAGACCCAGTACTTC
abundance: many; d_gene: -; v_gene: TRBV7-2; j_gene: TRBJ2-1; CDR3aa: CASSSPTWSNEQFF; CDR3nt: TGTGCCAGCAGCTCACCCACTTGGAGCAATGAGCAGTTCTTC
abundance: -; d_gene: -; v_gene: TRBV7-9; j_gene: TRBJ1-1; CDR3aa: CASRQGDRREAFF; CDR3nt: TGTGCCAGCAGGCAGGGCGACAGGCGTGAAGCTTTCTTT
abundance: -; d_gene: TRBD2; v_gene: TRBV7-7; j_gene: TRBJ2-3; CDR3aa: CASSLGGGDTDTQYF; CDR3nt: TGTGCCAGCAGCTTAGGCGGGGGAGACACAGATACGCAGTATTTT
abundance: -; d_gene: -; v_gene: TRBV14; j_gene: TRBJ2-7; CDR3aa: CASSQENHGAYEQYF; CDR3nt: TGTGCCAGCAGCCAGGAAAATCACGGAGCCTACGAGCAGTACTTC
abundance: few; d_gene: -; v_gene: TRBV4-1; j_gene: TRBJ1-1; CDR3aa: CASSQDRGAEAFF; CDR3nt: TGCGCCAGCAGCCAGGATCGTGGGGCTGAAGCTTTCTTT
abundance: many; d_gene: TRBD2; v_gene: TRBV12-3/TRBV12-4; j_gene: TRBJ2-1; CDR3aa: CASASAGFTIF; CDR3nt: TGTGCCAGTGCTTCAGCGGGGTTTACGATCTTC
abundance: -; d_gene: -; v_gene: TRBV7-9; j_gene: TRBJ2-2; CDR3aa: CASSRDLGTGELFF; CDR3nt: TGTGCCAGCAGCCGGGACCTTGGGACCGGGGAGCTGTTTTTT
abundance: many; d_gene: -; v_gene: TRBV11-1; j_gene: TRBJ2-3; CDR3aa: CASSQTDGTDTQYF; CDR3nt: TGTGCCAGCAGCCAAACGGACGGCACAGATACGCAGTATTTT
abundance: -; d_gene: -; v_gene: TRBV5-1; j_gene: TRBJ1-4; CDR3aa: CASSLGLGADEKLFF; CDR3nt: TGCGCCAGCAGCTTGGGACTAGGTGCGGATGAAAAACTGTTTTTT
abundance: -; d_gene: -; v_gene: TRBV25-1; j_gene: TRBJ1-1; CDR3aa: CASSLEFNTEAFF; CDR3nt: TGTGCCAGCAGTCTCGAGTTCAACACTGAAGCTTTCTTT
abundance: -; d_gene: -; v_gene: TRBV21-1; j_gene: TRBJ2-7; CDR3aa: CASMRRGGYEQYF; CDR3nt: TGTGCCAGCATGCGTCGGGGGGGGTACGAGCAGTACTTC
abundance: many; d_gene: -; v_gene: TRBV29-1; j_gene: TRBJ2-7; CDR3aa: CSVSGTARSNEQYF; CDR3nt: TGCAGCGTTTCTGGGACCGCGCGTTCGAACGAGCAGTACTTC
abundance: few; d_gene: TRBD1; v_gene: TRBV7-9; j_gene: TRBJ2-1; CDR3aa: CASSGGQGPGNEQFF; CDR3nt: TGTGCCAGCAGCGGAGGACAGGGGCCGGGGAATGAGCAGTTCTTC
abundance: few; d_gene: -; v_gene: TRBV6-5; j_gene: TRBJ1-5; CDR3aa: CASSRPPPGDQHF; CDR3nt: TGTGCCAGCAGCCGCCCCCCCCCCGGGGACCAGCATTTT
abundance: few; d_gene: TRBD1; v_gene: TRBV6-2/TRBV6-3; j_gene: TRBJ2-7; CDR3aa: CASSYPVPGQGVLRSYEQYF; CDR3nt: TGTGCCAGCAGTTACCCTGTTCCGGGACAGGGAGTTTTAAGGTCCTACGAGCAGTACTTC
abundance: -; d_gene: TRBD1; v_gene: TRBV12-3/TRBV12-4; j_gene: TRBJ2-7; CDR3aa: CASSPTGTGYYEKYF; CDR3nt: TGTGCCAGCAGCCCGACCGGGACAGGGTACTACGAGAAGTACTTC
abundance: many; d_gene: -; v_gene: TRBV12-3/TRBV12-4; j_gene: TRBJ2-2; CDR3aa: CASTNMGQWNTGELFF; CDR3nt: TGTGCCAGCACCAACATGGGGCAGTGGAACACCGGGGAGCTGTTTTTT
abundance: few; d_gene: -; v_gene: TRBV20-1; j_gene: TRBJ2-7; CDR3aa: CSASSRRDWTSYEQYF; CDR3nt: TGCAGTGCTAGTAGCCGCCGGGACTGGACCTCCTACGAGCAGTACTTC
abundance: few; d_gene: -; v_gene: TRBV7-2; j_gene: TRBJ2-7; CDR3aa: CASSGGGPGVIPYEQYF; CDR3nt: TGTGCCAGCAGCGGAGGGGGACCAGGTGTCATTCCCTACGAGCAGTACTTC
abundance: many; d_gene: -; v_gene: TRBV18; j_gene: TRBJ1-1; CDR3aa: CASSPRGGAMNTEAFF; CDR3nt: TGTGCCAGCTCACCAAGGGGGGGAGCCATGAACACTGAAGCTTTCTTT
abundance: -; d_gene: TRBD1; v_gene: TRBV7-8; j_gene: TRBJ2-5; CDR3aa: CASSFRARGHGGAQETQYF; CDR3nt: TGTGCCAGCAGCTTTCGTGCCAGGGGGCACGGGGGAGCTCAAGAGACCCAGTACTTC